Listed below are T cell receptor beta chains from one sample, sequenced in a study of T cell changes during pregnancy in multiple sclerosis. Measured with immunoSEQ multiplex PCR; TCRdb has only the in-frame clones, and not every one. This sample carries about 42,000 clones, roughly nine tenths of them seen once, and the ten largest clones take approximately 1%. The starting material was CD4+ T cells from peripheral blood mononuclear cells, obtained after pregnancy. Receptors originate from a female donor with multiple sclerosis, enrolled in a pregnancy study. Both conserved end residues are part of each CDR3. A D gene is named only where the DNA matches it firmly. Not all rows give a size; the values are once, few, many and, for expanded clones, a class.

D gene	CDR3 length	V gene	J gene	clone size	CDR3 DNA	CDR3 protein
.	15	TRBV5-1	TRBJ2-3	.	TGCGCCAGCAGCCGGGGACAAATTAGCACAGATACGCAGTATTTT	CASSRGQISTDTQYF
.	14	TRBV5-4	TRBJ2-7	.	TGTGCCAGCAGCGTGGGCGGGGTCACCTACGAGCAGTACTTC	CASSVGGVTYEQYF
.	14	TRBV19	TRBJ1-3	.	TGTGCCAGTAGTAACCTCTTCCGGTACAACACCATATATTTT	CASSNLFRYNTIYF
TRBD2	16	TRBV28	TRBJ2-7	.	TGTGCCAGCAGTTTGGCCGCTGGCGGGACTACCTACGAGCAGTACTTC	CASSLAAGGTTYEQYF
TRBD1	17	TRBV4-1	TRBJ1-3	.	TGCGCCAGCAGCCATGTCGGCAGGGGGTCGTCTGGAAACACCATATATTTT	CASSHVGRGSSGNTIYF
TRBD1	12	TRBV19	TRBJ1-1	.	TGTGCCAGTAGTACCGGACAGGGGGAAGCTTTCTTT	CASSTGQGEAFF
TRBD1	15	TRBV5-1	TRBJ1-2	.	TGCGCCAGCAGCGGATCGACAGGGACCAACTATGGCTACACCTTC	CASSGSTGTNYGYTF
.	13	TRBV2	TRBJ1-6	few	TGTGCCAGCACGCCGGGCTATAATTCACCCCTCCACTTT	CASTPGYNSPLHF
TRBD1	15	TRBV2	TRBJ1-5	.	TGTGCCAGCAGCACACAGGGGGGGAGCAATCAGCCCCAGCATTTT	CASSTQGGSNQPQHF
TRBD2	14	TRBV30	TRBJ2-4	.	TGTGCCTGGAGTGTAGCGGGGGGGTACGGCATTCAGTACTTC	CAWSVAGGYGIQYF
TRBD2	15	TRBV9	TRBJ2-1	few	TGTGCCAGCAGTTTTAGCGGGGGGGGCTACAATGAGCAGTTCTTC	CASSFSGGGYNEQFF
TRBD1	16	TRBV6-6	TRBJ1-3	once	TGTGCCAGCAGTCCAAATATTCCAGGGGGAGGAAACACCATATATTTT	CASSPNIPGGGNTIYF
.	13	TRBV4-1	TRBJ2-3	.	TGCGCCAGCAGCCAAGTCACGAGCTATACGCAGTATTTT	CASSQVTSYTQYF
TRBD1	18	TRBV10-3	TRBJ1-4	.	TGTGCCATCAGTAAGGTCGACAGGGTTTGGGCAACTAATGAAAAACTGTTTTTT	CAISKVDRVWATNEKLFF
.	12	TRBV5-1	TRBJ1-1	.	TGCGCCAGCAGCGAGGGGGAATTTGAAGCTTTCTTT	CASSEGEFEAFF
.	17	TRBV11-2	TRBJ2-2	.	TGTGCCAGCAGCTTAGGAACGTGGGCCCCGAACACCGGGGAGCTGTTTTTT	CASSLGTWAPNTGELFF
TRBD1	16	TRBV7-8	TRBJ2-3	.	TGTGCCAGCAGCCAGGGGGCAGGACTTAGCACAGATACGCAGTATTTT	CASSQGAGLSTDTQYF
TRBD1	15	TRBV5-1	TRBJ1-1	.	TGCGCCAGCAGCCCTTACAGGGGTCTAAACACTGAAGCTTTCTTT	CASSPYRGLNTEAFF
.	16	TRBV4-3	TRBJ1-2	.	TGCGCCAGCAGCCTCCTGACGCCGACAGCACACTATGGCTACACCTTC	CASSLLTPTAHYGYTF
.	14	TRBV6-1	TRBJ1-2	.	TGTGCCAGCAGTTCCCCCGGGACATATTATGGCTACACCTTC	CASSSPGTYYGYTF
.	16	TRBV7-9	TRBJ1-1	.	TGTGCCAGCAGCTCAGCGGAGGGCAGGGGAGGGACTGAAGCTTTCTTT	CASSSAEGRGGTEAFF
TRBD2	18	TRBV11-2	TRBJ2-2	once	TGTGCCAGCACCCCGAGATTGGTTAGCGGGGGGGAACCCGGGGAGCTGTTTTTT	CASTPRLVSGGEPGELFF
TRBD1	16	TRBV11-3	TRBJ2-5	.	TGTGCCAGCAGCCCCCCCCGGGACAGGGTAGCAGAGACCCAGTACTTC	CASSPPRDRVAETQYF
.	12	TRBV2	TRBJ1-2	.	TGTGCCAGCAGTGAGGGAGACTATGGCTACACCTTC	CASSEGDYGYTF
TRBD2	17	TRBV11-3	TRBJ2-3	.	TGTGCCAGCAGCACCGGAGAGCGGGGGCCTAGCACAGATACGCAGTATTTT	CASSTGERGPSTDTQYF
TRBD1	18	TRBV14	TRBJ2-2	.	TGTGCCAGCAGCCAATTACCGGGACAGGGCGCGAACACCGGGGAGCTGTTTTTT	CASSQLPGQGANTGELFF
.	13	TRBV5-1	TRBJ2-7	.	TGCGCCAGCAGCTTGACACCACCCTACGAGCAGTACTTC	CASSLTPPYEQYF
.	15	TRBV11-3	TRBJ2-1	once	TGTGCCAGCAGCTTAGGCGGGGGCACGTACAATGAGCAGTTCTTC	CASSLGGGTYNEQFF
.	15	TRBV6-6	TRBJ2-7	once	TGTGCCAGCACCACCAGGGGCTATAGCTCCTACGAGCAGTACTTC	CASTTRGYSSYEQYF
.	15	TRBV7-2	TRBJ2-1	.	TGTGCCAGCAGCCCGAGTAGACAAGCCTACAATGAGCAGTTCTTC	CASSPSRQAYNEQFF
TRBD2	13	TRBV19	TRBJ2-3	.	TGTGCCAGTAGTATTCGGGGGGCAGATACGCAGTATTTT	CASSIRGADTQYF
TRBD1	13	TRBV7-2	TRBJ2-5	.	TGTGCCAGCAGCAGGACAGGGGCAGAGACCCAGTACTTC	CASSRTGAETQYF
.	13	TRBV6-5	TRBJ1-2	.	TGTGCCAGCAGTCCAACAGTTTACCGTGGCTACACCTTC	CASSPTVYRGYTF
.	13	TRBV11-3	TRBJ1-1	.	TGTGCCAGCAGCTTAGATCAGTATTCTGAAGCTTTCTTT	CASSLDQYSEAFF
TRBD1	16	TRBV7-8	TRBJ1-5	few	TGTGCCAGCAGCTTACGGGACCCCAGGGACAGGCAGCCCCAGCATTTT	CASSLRDPRDRQPQHF
.	15	TRBV5-5	TRBJ2-7	.	TGTGCCAGCAGCTTGAGCCCAGACAGGAGATACGAGCAGTACTTC	CASSLSPDRRYEQYF
.	17	TRBV23-1	TRBJ2-2	once	TGCGCCAGCAGTCAAGAACCCCAGGGGGGAGGCACCGGGGAGCTGTTTTTT	CASSQEPQGGGTGELFF
TRBD2	16	TRBV7-3	TRBJ2-3	.	TGTGCCAGCAGCTCCCCACCGGGACTAGTCGAAGATACGCAGTATTTT	CASSSPPGLVEDTQYF
TRBD1	13	TRBV5-4	TRBJ1-1	.	TGTGCCAGCGCCAACAGGGGTAACACTGAAGCTTTCTTT	CASANRGNTEAFF
TRBD1	15	TRBV7-2	TRBJ1-4	.	TGTGCCAGCAGCTTAGAGGGCAGGGGGAATGAAAAACTGTTTTTT	CASSLEGRGNEKLFF
.	12	TRBV5-6	TRBJ1-2	.	TGTGCCAGCAGCATACAGGACTATGGCTACACCTTC	CASSIQDYGYTF
TRBD1	16	TRBV5-6	TRBJ2-7	.	TGTGCCAGCAGCTTTTATCTAGGGACAGGGTCCTACGAGCAGTACTTC	CASSFYLGTGSYEQYF
.	11	TRBV10-1	TRBJ1-2	few	TGCGCCCGGGTCGGGTGCTGTGGCTACACCTTC	CARVGCCGYTF
.	14	TRBV7-8	TRBJ2-1	.	TGTGCCAGCAGCTCCACCACTAGCTGGAATGAGCAGTTCTTC	CASSSTTSWNEQFF
TRBD2	13	TRBV6-5	TRBJ2-7	.	TGTGCCAGCAGAAAGGCGGGGGGGCGCGAGCAGTACTTC	CASRKAGGREQYF
TRBD1	13	TRBV2	TRBJ1-2	.	TGTCTTCCCTCCGGACAGGCATTTGGGGGCTACACCTTC	CLPSGQAFGGYTF
.	14	TRBV18	TRBJ2-5	.	TGTGCCAGCTCACGAGGGCTGACTCAAGAGACCCAGTACTTC	CASSRGLTQETQYF
.	14	TRBV7-9	TRBJ1-2	.	TGTGCCAGCAGAGGACAGAGACCCAACTATGGCTACACCTTC	CASRGQRPNYGYTF
.	17	TRBV10-3	TRBJ1-3	.	TGTGCCATCAGTGAGTCGACTTGGTACTCCTCTGGAAACACCATATATTTT	CAISESTWYSSGNTIYF
TRBD2	15	TRBV5-4	TRBJ2-1	once	TGTGCCAGCAGCGGGGGACTAGGCCGATACAATGAGCAGTTCTTC	CASSGGLGRYNEQFF
TRBD1	15	TRBV10-3	TRBJ1-4	.	TGTGCCATCAGTAAGACAGGGGGCTCTAATGAAAAACTGTTTTTT	CAISKTGGSNEKLFF
.	13	TRBV9	TRBJ1-2	.	TGTGCCAGCAGCGAACGCCCGGGGGGTGGCTACACCTTC	CASSERPGGGYTF
TRBD1	17	TRBV10-2	TRBJ2-6	.	TGCGCCAGCAGCATCCCAACAGGGGCGGCTGGGGCCAACGTCCTGACTTTC	CASSIPTGAAGANVLTF
TRBD2	14	TRBV11-3	TRBJ2-3	.	TGTGCCAGCAGCTTAGGACTAGCGTCAGATACGCAGTATTTT	CASSLGLASDTQYF
TRBD1	15	TRBV10-3	TRBJ2-5	few	TGTGCCATCAGTGGGGTAACAGGGGGCCAAGAGACCCAGTACTTC	CAISGVTGGQETQYF
.	16	TRBV27	TRBJ1-6	.	TGTGCCAGCAGTCCCGACAGGTTCTCCTATAATTCACCCCTCCACTTT	CASSPDRFSYNSPLHF
.	13	TRBV5-4	TRBJ2-1	.	TGTGCCAGCAGCAGGAAACTAGCTGGGGAGCAGTTCTTC	CASSRKLAGEQFF